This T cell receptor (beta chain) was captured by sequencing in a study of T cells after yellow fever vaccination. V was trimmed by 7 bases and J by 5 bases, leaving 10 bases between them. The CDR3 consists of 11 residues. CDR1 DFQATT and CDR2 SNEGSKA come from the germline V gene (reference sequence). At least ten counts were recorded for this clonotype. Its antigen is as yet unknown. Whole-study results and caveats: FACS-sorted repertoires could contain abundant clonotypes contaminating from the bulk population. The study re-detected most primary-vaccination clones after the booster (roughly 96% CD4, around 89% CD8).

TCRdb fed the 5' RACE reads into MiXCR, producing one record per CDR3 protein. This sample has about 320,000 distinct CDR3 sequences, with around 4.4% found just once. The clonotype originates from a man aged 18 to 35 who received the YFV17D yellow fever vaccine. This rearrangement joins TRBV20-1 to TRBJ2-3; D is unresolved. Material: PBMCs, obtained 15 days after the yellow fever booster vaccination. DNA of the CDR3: TGCAGTGGGAAAACGGGAGATACGCAGTATTTT. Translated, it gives CSGKTGDTQYF.